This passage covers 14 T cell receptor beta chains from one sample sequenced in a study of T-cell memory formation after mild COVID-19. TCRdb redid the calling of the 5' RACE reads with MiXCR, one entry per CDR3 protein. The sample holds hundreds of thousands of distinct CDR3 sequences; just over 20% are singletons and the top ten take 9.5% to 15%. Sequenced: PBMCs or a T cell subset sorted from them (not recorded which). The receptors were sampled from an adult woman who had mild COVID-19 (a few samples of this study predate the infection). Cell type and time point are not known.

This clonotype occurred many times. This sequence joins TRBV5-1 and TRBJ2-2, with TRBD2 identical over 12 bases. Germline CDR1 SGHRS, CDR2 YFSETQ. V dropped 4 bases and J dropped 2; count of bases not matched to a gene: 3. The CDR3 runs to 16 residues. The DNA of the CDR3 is TGCGCCAGCAGCACACTAGCGGGAGGAAACACCGGGGAGCTGTTTTTT. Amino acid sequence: CASSTLAGGNTGELFF. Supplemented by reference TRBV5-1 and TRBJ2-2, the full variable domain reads KAGVTQTPRYLIKTRGQQVTLSCSPISGHRSVSWYQQTPGQGLQFLFEYFSETQRNKGNFPGRFSGRQFSNSRSEMNVSTLELGDSALYLCASSTLAGGNTGELFFGEGSRLTVL.

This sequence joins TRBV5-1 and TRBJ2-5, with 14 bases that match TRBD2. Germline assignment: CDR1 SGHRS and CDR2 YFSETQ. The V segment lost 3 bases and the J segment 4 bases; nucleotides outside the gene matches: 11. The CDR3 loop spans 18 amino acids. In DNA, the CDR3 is TGCGCCAGCAGCTCAGGGACTAGCGGGAGCCCCGGAACAGAGACCCAGTACTTC. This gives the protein CASSSGTSGSPGTETQYF.

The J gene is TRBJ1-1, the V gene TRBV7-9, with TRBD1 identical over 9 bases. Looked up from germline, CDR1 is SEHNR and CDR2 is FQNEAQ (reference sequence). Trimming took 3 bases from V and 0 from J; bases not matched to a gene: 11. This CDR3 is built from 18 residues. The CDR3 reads CASSFRPGQGILNTEAFF. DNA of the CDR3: TGTGCCAGCAGCTTTAGACCCGGACAGGGGATCCTGAACACTGAAGCTTTCTTT. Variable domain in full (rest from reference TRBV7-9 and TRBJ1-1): DTGVSQNPRHKITKRGQNVTFRCDPISEHNRLYWYRQTLGQGPEFLTYFQNEAQLEKSRLLSDRFSAERPKGSFSTLEIQRTEQGDSAMYLCASSFRPGQGILNTEAFFGQGTRLTVV.

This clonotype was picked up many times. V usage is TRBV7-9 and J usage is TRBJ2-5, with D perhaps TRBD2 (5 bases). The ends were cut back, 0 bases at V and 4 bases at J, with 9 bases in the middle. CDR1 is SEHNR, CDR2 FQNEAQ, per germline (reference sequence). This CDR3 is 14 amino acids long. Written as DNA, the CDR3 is TGTGCCAGCAGCTTAGCGGCGGCGGGAGAGACCCAGTACTTC. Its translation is CASSLAAAGETQYF.

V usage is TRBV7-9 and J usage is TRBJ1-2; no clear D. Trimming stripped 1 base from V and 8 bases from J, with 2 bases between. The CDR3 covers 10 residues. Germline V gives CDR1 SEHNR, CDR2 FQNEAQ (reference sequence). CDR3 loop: CASSLEGYTF. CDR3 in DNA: TGTGCCAGCAGCTTAGAGGGCTACACCTTC. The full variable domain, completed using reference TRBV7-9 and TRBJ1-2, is DTGVSQNPRHKITKRGQNVTFRCDPISEHNRLYWYRQTLGQGPEFLTYFQNEAQLEKSRLLSDRFSAERPKGSFSTLEIQRTEQGDSAMYLCASSLEGYTFGSGTRLTVV.

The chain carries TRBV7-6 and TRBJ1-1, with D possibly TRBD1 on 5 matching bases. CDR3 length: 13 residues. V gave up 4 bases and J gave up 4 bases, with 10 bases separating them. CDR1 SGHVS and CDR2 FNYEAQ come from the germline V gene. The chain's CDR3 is CASSSTASTEAFF. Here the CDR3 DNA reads TGTGCCAGCAGCTCGACAGCTTCCACTGAAGCTTTCTTT.

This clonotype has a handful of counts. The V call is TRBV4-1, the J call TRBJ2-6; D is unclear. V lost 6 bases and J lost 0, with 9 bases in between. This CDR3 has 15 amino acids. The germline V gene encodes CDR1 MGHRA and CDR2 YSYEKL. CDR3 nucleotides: TGCGCCAGCAGTCCGAATCCCTCTGGGGCCAACGTCCTGACTTTC. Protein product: CASSPNPSGANVLTF.

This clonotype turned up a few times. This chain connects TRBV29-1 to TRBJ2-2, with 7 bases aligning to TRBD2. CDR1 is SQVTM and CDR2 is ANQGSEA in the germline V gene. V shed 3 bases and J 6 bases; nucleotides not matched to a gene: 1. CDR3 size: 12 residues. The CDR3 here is CSVDAGAGELFF. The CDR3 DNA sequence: TGCAGCGTTGACGCGGGGGCCGGGGAGCTGTTTTTT.

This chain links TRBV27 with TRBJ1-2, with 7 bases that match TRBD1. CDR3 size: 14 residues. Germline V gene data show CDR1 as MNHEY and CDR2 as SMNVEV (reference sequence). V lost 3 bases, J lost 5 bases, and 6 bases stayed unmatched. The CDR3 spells CASSFAGTEYGYTF. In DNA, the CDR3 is TGTGCCAGCAGTTTTGCCGGGACAGAATATGGCTACACCTTC.

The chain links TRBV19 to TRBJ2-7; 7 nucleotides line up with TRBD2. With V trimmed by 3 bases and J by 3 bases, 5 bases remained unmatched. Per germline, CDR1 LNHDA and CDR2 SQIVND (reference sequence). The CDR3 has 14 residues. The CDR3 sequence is CASSMAGVGYEQYF. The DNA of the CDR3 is TGTGCCAGTAGTATGGCGGGGGTAGGCTACGAGCAGTACTTC.

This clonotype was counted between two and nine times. As DNA, the CDR3 is TGTGCCAGCAGCCAACACGGGACAGCCGTGTCGGGCGAGCAGTACTTC. As protein: CASSQHGTAVSGEQYF. V is TRBV4-2 and J is TRBJ2-7, with 7 bases matching TRBD1. The CDR3 is 16 residues long. V lost 2 bases and J lost 6; bases outside the gene matches: 13. Germline V gives CDR1 LGHNA, CDR2 YNFKEQ.

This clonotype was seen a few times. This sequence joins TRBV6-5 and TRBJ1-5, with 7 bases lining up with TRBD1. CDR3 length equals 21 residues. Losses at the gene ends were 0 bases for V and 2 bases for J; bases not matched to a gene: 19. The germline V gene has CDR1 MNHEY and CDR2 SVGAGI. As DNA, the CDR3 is TGTGCCAGCAGTTACTCACTTACGACAGGGAGAGTCTGGAAGGGCAATCAGCCCCAGCATTTT. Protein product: CASSYSLTTGRVWKGNQPQHF.

This CDR3 reads CASRAGTAYEQYF. The CDR3 DNA sequence: TGTGCCAGCAGAGCCGGGACAGCCTACGAGCAGTACTTC. This chain connects TRBV7-9 to TRBJ2-7, with 7 bases identical to TRBD1. The germline CDR1 and CDR2 sequences are SEHNR and FQNEAQ (reference sequence). With V trimmed by 6 bases and J by 2 bases, 4 bases remained unmatched. The CDR3 contains 13 residues.

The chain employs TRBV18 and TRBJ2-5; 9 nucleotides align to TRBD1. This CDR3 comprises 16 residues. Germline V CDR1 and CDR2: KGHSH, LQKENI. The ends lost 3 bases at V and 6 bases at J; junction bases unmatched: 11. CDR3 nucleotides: TGTGCCAGCTCACCGGATACAGGGGGCGGACGTCAGACCCAGTACTTC. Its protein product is CASSPDTGGGRQTQYF.